This T cell receptor beta chain stems from a study of blood T cells in healthy people across ages. The CDR3 is made up of 15 amino acids. Germline V gives CDR1 SGHTA, CDR2 FQGNSA. Deletions cut 1 base from V and 6 bases from J, with 14 bases between. Total RNA, at least 5 micrograms per sample, was extracted from PBMCs. This clonotype has at least ten counts. Sample-barcoded 5' priming and a J-beta primer mix drove a second PCR of 7 to 11 cycles. TCRdb called the 5' RACE reads again in MiXCR, with one record for every CDR3 protein. In the table there are roughly 640,000 distinct CDR3 sequences, less than 35% of which are singletons.

The chain carries TRBV7-2 and TRBJ2-3; unclear D gene. This sequence originates from an elderly woman in good health. Material: blood. The CDR3 loop reads CASSLGHHPLDTQYF. The CDR3 DNA is TGTGCCAGCAGCTTAGGGCACCACCCCTTGGATACGCAGTATTTT.